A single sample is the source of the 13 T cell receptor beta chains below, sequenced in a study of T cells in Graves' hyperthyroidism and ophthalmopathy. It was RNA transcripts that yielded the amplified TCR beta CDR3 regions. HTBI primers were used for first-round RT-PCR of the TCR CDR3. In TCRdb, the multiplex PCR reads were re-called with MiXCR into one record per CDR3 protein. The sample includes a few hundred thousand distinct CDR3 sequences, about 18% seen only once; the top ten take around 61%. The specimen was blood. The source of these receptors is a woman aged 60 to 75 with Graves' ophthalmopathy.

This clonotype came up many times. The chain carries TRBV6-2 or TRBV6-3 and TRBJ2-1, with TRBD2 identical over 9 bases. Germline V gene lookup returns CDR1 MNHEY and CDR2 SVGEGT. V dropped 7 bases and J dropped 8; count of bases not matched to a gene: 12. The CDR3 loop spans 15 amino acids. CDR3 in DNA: TGTGCCAGCATCCACGCGCGGGAGGGTTTCTATGAGCAGTTCTTC. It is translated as CASIHAREGFYEQFF.

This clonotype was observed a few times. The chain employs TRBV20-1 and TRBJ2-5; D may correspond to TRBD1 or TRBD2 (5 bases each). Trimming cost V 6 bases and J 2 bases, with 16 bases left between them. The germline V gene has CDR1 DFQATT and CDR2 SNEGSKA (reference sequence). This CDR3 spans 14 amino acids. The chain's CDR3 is CSAHRDGRQETQYF. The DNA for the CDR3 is TGCAGTGCCCACCGGGACGGCCGGCAAGAGACCCAGTACTTC.

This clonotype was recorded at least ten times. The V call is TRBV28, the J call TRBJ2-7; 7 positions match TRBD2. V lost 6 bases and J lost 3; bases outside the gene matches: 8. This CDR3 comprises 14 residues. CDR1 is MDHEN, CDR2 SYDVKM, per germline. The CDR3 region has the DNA TGTGCCAGCAGCCAGGGACTACTGTACTACGAGCAGTACTTC. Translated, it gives CASSQGLLYYEQYF.

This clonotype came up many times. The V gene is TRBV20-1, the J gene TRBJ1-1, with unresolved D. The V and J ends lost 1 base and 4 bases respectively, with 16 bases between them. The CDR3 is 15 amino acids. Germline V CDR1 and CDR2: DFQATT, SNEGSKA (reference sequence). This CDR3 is CSARARYRFGTEAFF. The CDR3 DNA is TGCAGTGCTAGAGCCCGGTACCGATTTGGCACTGAAGCTTTCTTT.

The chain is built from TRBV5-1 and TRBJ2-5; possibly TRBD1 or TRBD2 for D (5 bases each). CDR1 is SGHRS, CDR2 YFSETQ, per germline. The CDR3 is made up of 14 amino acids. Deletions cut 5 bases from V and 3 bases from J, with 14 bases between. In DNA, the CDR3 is TGCGCCAGCAGGTCCGGGGCTCGGGAAGAGACCCAGTACTTC. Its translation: CASRSGAREETQYF.

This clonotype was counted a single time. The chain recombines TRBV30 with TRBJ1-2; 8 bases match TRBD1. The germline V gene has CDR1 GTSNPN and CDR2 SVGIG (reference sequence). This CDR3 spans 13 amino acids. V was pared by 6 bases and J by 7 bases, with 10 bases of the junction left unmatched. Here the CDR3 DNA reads TGTGCCTGTCGCAGGGGGCTAGGGATTGGCTACACCTTC. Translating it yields CACRRGLGIGYTF.

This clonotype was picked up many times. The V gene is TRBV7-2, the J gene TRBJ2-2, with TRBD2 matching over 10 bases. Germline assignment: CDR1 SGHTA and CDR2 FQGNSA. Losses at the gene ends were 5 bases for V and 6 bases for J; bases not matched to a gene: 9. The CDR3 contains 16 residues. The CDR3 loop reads CASSRNQRGGPGELFF. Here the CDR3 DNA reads TGTGCCAGCAGCAGAAACCAGCGGGGGGGTCCCGGGGAGCTGTTTTTT.

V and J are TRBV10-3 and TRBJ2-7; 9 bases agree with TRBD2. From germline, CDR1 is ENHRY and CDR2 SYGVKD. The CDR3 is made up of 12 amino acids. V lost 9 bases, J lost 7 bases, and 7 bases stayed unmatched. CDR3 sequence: CAMQTSGSEQYF. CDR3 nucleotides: TGTGCCATGCAGACTAGCGGTTCGGAGCAGTACTTC.

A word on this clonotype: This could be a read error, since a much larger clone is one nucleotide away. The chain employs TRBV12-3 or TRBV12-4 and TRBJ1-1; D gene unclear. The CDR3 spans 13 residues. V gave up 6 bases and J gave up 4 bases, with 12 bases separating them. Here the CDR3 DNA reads TGTGCCAGCAGCCTCCAGGAGCGCACTGAAGCTTTCTTT. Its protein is CASSLQERTEAFF.

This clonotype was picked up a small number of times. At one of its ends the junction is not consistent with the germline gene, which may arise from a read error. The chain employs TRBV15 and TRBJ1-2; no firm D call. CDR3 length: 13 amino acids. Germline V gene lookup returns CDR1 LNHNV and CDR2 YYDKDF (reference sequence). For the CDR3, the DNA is TGTGCCACTAGCAGAGATTCTGGATATGGCTACACCTTC. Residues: CATSRDSGYGYTF.

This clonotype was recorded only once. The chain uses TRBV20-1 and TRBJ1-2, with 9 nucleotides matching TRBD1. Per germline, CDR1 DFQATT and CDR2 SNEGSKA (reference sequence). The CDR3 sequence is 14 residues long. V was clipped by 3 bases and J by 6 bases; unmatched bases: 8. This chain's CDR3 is CSARAVTGGDGYTF. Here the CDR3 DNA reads TGCAGTGCTAGGGCCGTGACAGGGGGTGATGGCTACACCTTC.

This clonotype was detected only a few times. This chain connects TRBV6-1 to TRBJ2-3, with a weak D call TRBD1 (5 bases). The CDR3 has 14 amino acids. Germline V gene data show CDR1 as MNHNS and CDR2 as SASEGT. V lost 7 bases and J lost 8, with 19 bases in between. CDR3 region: CASINQGRVGTQYF. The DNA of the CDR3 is TGTGCCAGCATTAACCAGGGTCGAGTTGGTACGCAGTATTTT.

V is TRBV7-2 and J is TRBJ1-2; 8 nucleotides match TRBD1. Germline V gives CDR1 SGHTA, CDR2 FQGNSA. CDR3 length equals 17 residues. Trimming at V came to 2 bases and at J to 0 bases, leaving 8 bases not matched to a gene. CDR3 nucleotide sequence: TGTGCCAGCAGCTTATGGGGCGGACAGGGCACTAACTATGGCTACACCTTC. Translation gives CASSLWGGQGTNYGYTF.